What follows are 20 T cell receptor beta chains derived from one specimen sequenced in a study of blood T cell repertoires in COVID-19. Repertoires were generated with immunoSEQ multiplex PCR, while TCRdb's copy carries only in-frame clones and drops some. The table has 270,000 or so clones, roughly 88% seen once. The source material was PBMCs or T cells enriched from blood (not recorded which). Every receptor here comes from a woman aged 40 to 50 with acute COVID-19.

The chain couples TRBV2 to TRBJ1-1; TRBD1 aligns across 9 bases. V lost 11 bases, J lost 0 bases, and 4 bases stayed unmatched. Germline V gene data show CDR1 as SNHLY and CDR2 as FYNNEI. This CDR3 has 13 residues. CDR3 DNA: TGTGCCGGGGGGACAGGGTTGAACACTGAAGCTTTCTTT. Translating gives CAGGTGLNTEAFF.

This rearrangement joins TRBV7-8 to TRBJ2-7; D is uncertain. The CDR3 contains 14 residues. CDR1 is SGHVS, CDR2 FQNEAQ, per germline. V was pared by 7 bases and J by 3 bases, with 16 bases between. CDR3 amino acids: CASTPFEEYYEQYV. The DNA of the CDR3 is TGTGCCAGCACCCCCTTTGAGGAGTACTACGAGCAGTACGTC.

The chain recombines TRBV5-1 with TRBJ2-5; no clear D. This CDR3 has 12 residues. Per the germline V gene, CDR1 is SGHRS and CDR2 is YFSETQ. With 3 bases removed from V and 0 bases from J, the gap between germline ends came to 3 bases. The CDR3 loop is CASSSYQETQYF. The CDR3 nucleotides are TGCGCCAGCAGCTCCTACCAAGAGACCCAGTACTTC.

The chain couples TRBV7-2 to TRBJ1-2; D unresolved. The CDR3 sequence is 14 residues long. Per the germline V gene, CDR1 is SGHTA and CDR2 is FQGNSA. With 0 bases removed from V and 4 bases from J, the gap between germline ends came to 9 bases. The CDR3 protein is CASSLARQLYGYTF. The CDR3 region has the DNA TGTGCCAGCAGCTTAGCGCGGCAGCTCTATGGCTACACCTTC.

For the CDR3, the DNA is TGTGCCAGCAGCCAAGGACAATACAATGAGCAGTTCTTC. Its protein product is CASSQGQYNEQFF. V and J are TRBV3-1 (or the pseudogene TRBV3-2) and TRBJ2-1, with D unresolved. The CDR3 runs 13 residues. V was cut by 1 base and J by 4 bases, with 5 bases left in between. Germline V gene lookup returns CDR1 LGHDT and CDR2 YNNKEL (reference sequence).

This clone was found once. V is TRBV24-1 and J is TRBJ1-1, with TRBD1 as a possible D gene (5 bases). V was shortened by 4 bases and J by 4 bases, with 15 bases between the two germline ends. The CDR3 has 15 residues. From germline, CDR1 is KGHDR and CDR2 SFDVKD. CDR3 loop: CATSDGRGVGTEAFF. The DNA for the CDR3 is TGTGCCACCAGTGACGGAAGGGGTGTGGGCACTGAAGCTTTCTTT.

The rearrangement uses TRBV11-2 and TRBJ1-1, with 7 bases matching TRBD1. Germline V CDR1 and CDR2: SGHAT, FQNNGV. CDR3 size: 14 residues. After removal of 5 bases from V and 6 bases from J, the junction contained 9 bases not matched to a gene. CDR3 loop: CASSPRQGLPEAFF. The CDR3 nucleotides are TGTGCCAGCAGCCCCCGACAGGGACTCCCTGAAGCTTTCTTT.

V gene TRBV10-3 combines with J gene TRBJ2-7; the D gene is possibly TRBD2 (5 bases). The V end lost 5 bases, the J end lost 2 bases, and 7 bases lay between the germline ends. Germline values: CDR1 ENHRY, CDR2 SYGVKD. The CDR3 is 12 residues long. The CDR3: CAISRTPYEQYF. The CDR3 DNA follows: TGTGCCATCAGTCGGACTCCCTACGAGCAGTACTTC.

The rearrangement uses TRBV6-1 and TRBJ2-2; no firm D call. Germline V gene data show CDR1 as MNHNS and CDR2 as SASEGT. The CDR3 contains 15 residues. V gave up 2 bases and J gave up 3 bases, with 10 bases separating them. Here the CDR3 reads CASSEIAAYTGELFF. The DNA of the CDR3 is TGTGCCAGCAGTGAAATCGCAGCGTACACCGGGGAGCTGTTTTTT.

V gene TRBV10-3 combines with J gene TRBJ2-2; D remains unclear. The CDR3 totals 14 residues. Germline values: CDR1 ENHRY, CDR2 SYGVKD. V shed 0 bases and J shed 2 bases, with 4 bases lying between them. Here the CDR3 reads CAISESRNTGELFF. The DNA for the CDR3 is TGTGCCATCAGTGAGTCGAGAAACACCGGGGAGCTGTTTTTT.

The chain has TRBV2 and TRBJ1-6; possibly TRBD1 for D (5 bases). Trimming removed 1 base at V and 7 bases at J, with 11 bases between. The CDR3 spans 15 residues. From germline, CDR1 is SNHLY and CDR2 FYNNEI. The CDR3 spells CASSEVGGINSPLHF. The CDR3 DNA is TGTGCCAGCAGTGAAGTCGGGGGTATCAATTCACCCCTCCACTTT.

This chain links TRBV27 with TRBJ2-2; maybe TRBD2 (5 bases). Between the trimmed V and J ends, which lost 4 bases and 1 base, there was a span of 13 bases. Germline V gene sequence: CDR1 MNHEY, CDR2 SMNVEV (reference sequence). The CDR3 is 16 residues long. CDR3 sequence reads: CASSSFGKLNTGELFF. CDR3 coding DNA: TGTGCCAGCAGTTCATTCGGGAAATTGAACACCGGGGAGCTGTTTTTT.

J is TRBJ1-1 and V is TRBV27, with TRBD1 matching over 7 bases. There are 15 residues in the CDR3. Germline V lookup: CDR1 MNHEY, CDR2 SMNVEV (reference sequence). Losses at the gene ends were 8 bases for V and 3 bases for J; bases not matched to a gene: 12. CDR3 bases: TGTGCCAGCGCCGACCAAACAGGGGCTGACACTGAAGCTTTCTTT. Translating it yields CASADQTGADTEAFF.

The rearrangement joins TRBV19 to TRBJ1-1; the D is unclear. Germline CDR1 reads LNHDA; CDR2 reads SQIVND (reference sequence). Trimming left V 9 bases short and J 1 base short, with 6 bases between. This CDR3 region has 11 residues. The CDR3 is CASLENTEAFF. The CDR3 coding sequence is TGTGCCAGCTTAGAGAACACTGAAGCTTTCTTT.

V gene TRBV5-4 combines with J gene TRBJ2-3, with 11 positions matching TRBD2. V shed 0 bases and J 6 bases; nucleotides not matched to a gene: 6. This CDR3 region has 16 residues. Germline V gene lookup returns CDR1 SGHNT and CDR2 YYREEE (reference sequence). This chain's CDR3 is CASSLGLTSGSDTQYF. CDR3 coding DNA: TGTGCCAGCAGCTTGGGGTTAACTAGCGGGAGTGATACGCAGTATTTT.

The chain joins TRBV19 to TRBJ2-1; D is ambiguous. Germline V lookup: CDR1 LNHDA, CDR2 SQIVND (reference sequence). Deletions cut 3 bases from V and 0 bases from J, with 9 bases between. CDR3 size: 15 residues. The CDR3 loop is CASSMARSSYNEQFF. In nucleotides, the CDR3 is TGTGCCAGTAGTATGGCCCGGAGCTCCTACAATGAGCAGTTCTTC. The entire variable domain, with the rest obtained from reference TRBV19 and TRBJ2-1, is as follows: DGGITQSPKYLFRKEGQNVTLSCEQNLNHDAMYWYRQDPGQGLRLIYYSQIVNDFQKGDIAEGYSVSREKKESFPLTVTSAQKNPTAFYLCASSMARSSYNEQFFGPGTRLTVL.

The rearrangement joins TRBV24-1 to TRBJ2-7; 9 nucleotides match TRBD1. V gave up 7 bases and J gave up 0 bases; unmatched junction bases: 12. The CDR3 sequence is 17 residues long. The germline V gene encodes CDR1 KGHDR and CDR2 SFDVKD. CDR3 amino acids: CATSCGQGSTSSYEQYV. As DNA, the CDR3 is TGTGCCACCAGCTGCGGACAGGGGTCAACAAGCTCCTACGAGCAGTACGTC.

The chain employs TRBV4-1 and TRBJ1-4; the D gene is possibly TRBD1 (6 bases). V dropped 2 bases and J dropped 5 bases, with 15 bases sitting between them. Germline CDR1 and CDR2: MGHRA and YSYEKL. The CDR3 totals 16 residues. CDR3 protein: CASSQIVGTPNEKLFF. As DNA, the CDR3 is TGCGCCAGCAGCCAAATAGTCGGGACACCGAATGAAAAACTGTTTTTT.

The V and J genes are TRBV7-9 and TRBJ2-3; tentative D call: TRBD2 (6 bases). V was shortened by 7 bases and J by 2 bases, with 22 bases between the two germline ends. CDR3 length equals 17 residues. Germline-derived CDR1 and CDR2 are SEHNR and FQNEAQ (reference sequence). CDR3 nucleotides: TGTGCCAGCATCCTTAATGGAGGGCCAAGGACCACAGATACGCAGTATTTT. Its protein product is CASILNGGPRTTDTQYF.

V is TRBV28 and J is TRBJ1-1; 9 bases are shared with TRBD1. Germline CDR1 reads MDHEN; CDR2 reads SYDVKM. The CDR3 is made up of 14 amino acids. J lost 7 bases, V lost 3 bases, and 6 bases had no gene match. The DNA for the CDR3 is TGTGCCAGCAGTTTGGTCGGGACAGGGATTGAAGCTTTCTTT. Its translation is CASSLVGTGIEAFF. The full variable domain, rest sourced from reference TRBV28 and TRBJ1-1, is DVKVTQSSRYLVKRTGEKVFLECVQDMDHENMFWYRQDPGLGLRLIYFSYDVKMKEKGDIPEGYSVSREKKERFSLILESASTNQTSMYLCASSLVGTGIEAFFGQGTRLTVV.